This T cell receptor (beta chain) stems from a study of blood T cell repertoires in COVID-19. About the study: The samples span acute and convalescent COVID-19 from the United States, Italy and Spain.

TCRdb's copy holds only in-frame clones and misses some; the assay was immunoSEQ multiplex PCR. The table lists around 250,000 clones, about 82% of them singletons. This clone was detected only a few times. Seattle's enrolled individuals joined amid active infection and were then monitored longitudinally. The trim removed 1 base at V and 8 bases at J, leaving 5 bases unmatched. Germline lookup yields CDR1 LGHDT and CDR2 YNNKEL (reference sequence). CDR3 size: 15 residues. The TCR was taken from a woman aged 80 or older with COVID-19, enrolled during active disease. V and J are TRBV3-1 (or the pseudogene TRBV3-2) and TRBJ1-2; 12 nucleotides align to TRBD1. Sequenced sample: peripheral blood. The CDR3, as DNA: TGTGCCAGCAGCCAAGTGGGACAGGGGGCCTACGGCTACACCTTC. Amino acid sequence: CASSQVGQGAYGYTF.